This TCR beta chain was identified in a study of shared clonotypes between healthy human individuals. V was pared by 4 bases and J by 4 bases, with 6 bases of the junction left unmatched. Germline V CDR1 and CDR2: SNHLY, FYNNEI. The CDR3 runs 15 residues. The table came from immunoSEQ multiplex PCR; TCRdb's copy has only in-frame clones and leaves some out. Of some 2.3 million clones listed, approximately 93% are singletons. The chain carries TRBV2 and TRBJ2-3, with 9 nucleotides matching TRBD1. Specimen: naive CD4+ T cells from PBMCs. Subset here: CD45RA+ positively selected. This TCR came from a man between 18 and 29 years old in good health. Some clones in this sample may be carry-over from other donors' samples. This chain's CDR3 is CASSVDRGHSDTQYF. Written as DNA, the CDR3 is TGTGCCAGCAGTGTGGACAGGGGACATTCAGATACGCAGTATTTT.